Listed below are T cell receptor beta chains from one sample, sequenced in a study of blood T cells in healthy people across ages. TCRdb processed the 5' RACE reads anew with MiXCR; each CDR3 protein has one entry. The sample includes approximately 940,000 distinct CDR3 sequences, roughly 50% of them seen just once. The sample consisted of blood. The receptors shown here come from a man aged 25 to 40 in good health. The CDR3 runs from the conserved cysteine through the conserved F or W. A D gene is named only where the DNA matches it firmly. A clone size is listed for some rows: how often the clone was seen (once, few, many), or a class if it is expanded.

>.|TRBV6-2/TRBV6-3|TRBJ2-3|.
CASTRYLSGFTDTQYF
TGTGCCAGCACCCGTTATCTCTCGGGGTTCACAGATACGCAGTATTTT
>.|TRBV28|TRBJ2-1|.
CASSLPDRPYEQFF
TGTGCCAGCAGTTTACCCGACAGACCCTACGAGCAGTTCTTC
>TRBD2|TRBV20-1|TRBJ2-7|few
CSAPGLAGNEQYF
TGCAGTGCTCCGGGACTAGCGGGGAACGAGCAGTACTTC
>TRBD1|TRBV12-3/TRBV12-4|TRBJ2-7|once
CASSWERQGAYEQYF
TGTGCCAGCAGTTGGGAGAGACAGGGGGCGTACGAGCAGTACTTC
>TRBD1|TRBV29-1|TRBJ2-5|.
CSHLFTGGGTQYF
TGCAGCCACCTTTTTACAGGGGGAGGGACCCAGTACTTC
>.|TRBV5-6|TRBJ1-2|.
CASSLGGGYDYGYTF
TGTGCCAGCAGCTTGGGCGGGGGCTATGACTATGGCTACACCTTC
>.|TRBV7-2|TRBJ2-7|few
CASSWRQDSYEQYF
TGTGCCAGCAGCTGGCGACAGGACTCCTACGAGCAGTACTTC
>TRBD2|TRBV27|TRBJ2-1|.
CASSQFSGEETQFF
TGTGCCAGCAGTCAATTTAGCGGGGAAGAGACCCAGTTCTTC
>.|TRBV18|TRBJ2-7|.
CASSPRLSEQYF
TGTGCCAGCTCACCACGTTTAAGTGAGCAGTACTTC
>TRBD1|TRBV20-1|TRBJ2-4|.
CSASSGGDLTLGLAKNIQYF
TGCAGTGCTAGCTCAGGGGGAGATCTAACCTTAGGTCTAGCCAAAAACATTCAGTACTTC
>TRBD2|TRBV20-1|TRBJ2-1|.
CSAPLRESSYNEQFF
TGCAGTGCCCCGCTGCGGGAGAGCTCCTACAATGAGCAGTTCTTC
>TRBD2|TRBV20-1|TRBJ2-3|.
CSARELAGNADTQYF
TGCAGTGCTAGGGAACTAGCGGGGAACGCGGATACGCAGTATTTT
>TRBD2|TRBV12-3/TRBV12-4|TRBJ2-5|.
CASTSSGGAQYF
TGTGCCAGCACCTCCTCCGGGGGGGCCCAGTACTTC
>.|TRBV4-2|TRBJ2-5|.
CASSSVAGLRNEQYF
TGTGCCAGCAGCAGTGTCGCAGGGTTAAGGAATGAGCAGTACTTC
>.|TRBV7-9|TRBJ1-1|few
CASRLSGDNTEAFF
TGTGCCAGCAGACTATCCGGGGATAACACTGAAGCTTTCTTT
>TRBD2|TRBV29-1|TRBJ2-3|many
CSVQASGGGGGTDTQYF
TGCAGCGTTCAAGCTTCGGGCGGGGGGGGAGGCACAGATACGCAGTATTTT
>.|TRBV29-1|TRBJ1-5|.
CSVDQGGGQPQHF
TGCAGCGTTGACCAGGGAGGGGGTCAGCCCCAGCATTTT
>.|TRBV27|TRBJ1-4|.
CASRMTRGANEKLFF
TGTGCCAGCAGGATGACCCGGGGCGCGAATGAAAAACTGTTTTTT
>.|TRBV4-3|TRBJ1-2|.
CASSQDLGQQTNYGYTF
TGCGCCAGCAGCCAAGATCTCGGACAGCAGACTAACTATGGCTACACCTTC
>.|TRBV20-1|TRBJ2-7|once
CSASKPIDEQYF
TGCAGTGCTTCCAAACCGATTGACGAGCAGTACTTC
>TRBD1|TRBV27|TRBJ2-6|few
CASSFSGQGYPGANVLTF
TGTGCCAGCAGTTTCTCGGGACAGGGTTATCCTGGGGCCAACGTCCTGACTTTC
>.|TRBV12-3/TRBV12-4|TRBJ1-1|.
CASRLQGWPEAFF
TGTGCCAGCCGACTACAGGGTTGGCCTGAAGCTTTCTTT